This TCR beta chain was captured in a study of technical replicates of blood from a handful of donors. The assay was immunoSEQ multiplex PCR, and TCRdb's table has in-frame clones only and misses some. The data contain tens of thousands of clones, 90% to 95% of them singletons. V lost 4 bases, J lost 7 bases, and 2 bases stayed unmatched. The CDR3 is 14 residues long. Germline V lookup: CDR1 SGHAT, CDR2 FQNNGV. The source of this sequence is a human donor in good health. Some clones in this sample may be carry-over from other donors' samples. V gene TRBV11-2 combines with J gene TRBJ1-4, with 11 bases matching TRBD1. Sequences were obtained from PBMCs. The CDR3 is CASSSDRGREKLFF. The CDR3 nucleotides read TGTGCCAGCAGCTCGGACAGGGGGCGTGAAAAACTGTTTTTT. The entire variable domain, with the rest obtained from reference TRBV11-2 and TRBJ1-4, is as follows: EAGVAQSPRYKIIEKRQSVAFWCNPISGHATLYWYQQILGQGPKLLIQFQNNGVVDDSQLPKDRFSAERLKGVDSTLKIQPAKLEDSAVYLCASSSDRGREKLFFGSGTQLSVL.